These 20 T cell receptor beta chains were all obtained from the same sample, sequenced in a study of T cells in Graves' hyperthyroidism and ophthalmopathy. RNA transcripts yielded amplified TCR beta CDR3 regions. HTBI primers were used for first-round RT-PCR of the TCR CDR3. Using its own MiXCR run on the multiplex PCR reads, TCRdb lists one record per CDR3 protein. The sample shows about 200,000 distinct CDR3 sequences, about 15% of them seen only once. The sample comprised blood. The source of these receptors is a woman aged 50 to 60 with Graves' hyperthyroidism.

This clonotype has more than one count but fewer than ten. The chain uses TRBV20-1 and TRBJ2-5, with D perhaps TRBD1 (7 bases). The germline CDR1 and CDR2 sequences are DFQATT and SNEGSKA (reference sequence). With 3 bases removed from V and 1 base from J, the gap between germline ends came to 9 bases. The CDR3 has 13 residues. CDR3 in DNA: TGCAGTGCTAGCAGGGGGGCCCAAGAGACCCAGTACTTC. The encoded protein is CSASRGAQETQYF.

The V and J genes are TRBV28 and TRBJ2-2; D is ambiguous. From germline, CDR1 is MDHEN and CDR2 SYDVKM. The CDR3 loop spans 13 amino acids. V lost 4 bases and J lost 4, with 7 bases in between. CDR3 protein: CASSWDGTGELFF. CDR3 DNA sequence: TGTGCCAGCAGTTGGGATGGCACCGGGGAGCTGTTTTTT. The variable domain in full, with the rest retrieved from reference TRBV28 and TRBJ2-2, is DVKVTQSSRYLVKRTGEKVFLECVQDMDHENMFWYRQDPGLGLRLIYFSYDVKMKEKGDIPEGYSVSREKKERFSLILESASTNQTSMYLCASSWDGTGELFFGEGSRLTVL.

Note on this clonotype: A much larger clonotype is one base distant, so this may be a read error. This chain joins TRBV12-3 or TRBV12-4 and TRBJ1-2; the match to TRBD1 covers 8 bases. The CDR3 covers 12 residues. CDR3 sequence: CAGSSDRAGYTF. Here the CDR3 DNA reads TGTGCCGGCAGTTCGGACAGGGCTGGCTACACCTTC.

This clonotype came up many times. The chain employs TRBV20-1 and TRBJ1-1, with no clear D. Germline V gene data show CDR1 as DFQATT and CDR2 as SNEGSKA (reference sequence). This CDR3 has 14 residues. V dropped 1 base and J dropped 3 bases, with 12 bases sitting between them. This chain's CDR3 is CSARVPGRDTEAFF. The CDR3 DNA sequence: TGCAGTGCTAGAGTCCCAGGACGGGACACTGAAGCTTTCTTT.

With regard to this clonotype: A much larger clone differs by one base, so this may be a read error. The rearrangement joins TRBV6-2 or TRBV6-3 to TRBJ1-5; D call uncertain. Germline V gives CDR1 MNHEY, CDR2 SVGEGT. CDR3 length: 18 residues. Trimming removed 2 bases at V and 2 bases at J, with 19 bases between. The chain's CDR3 is CASSYPNPSWSGNQPQHF. CDR3 DNA: TGTGCCAGCAGTTACCCCAACCCGTCATGGAGTGGCAATCAGCCCCAGCATTTT.

The chain carries TRBV3-1 and TRBJ2-3; TRBD2 might be the D (6 bases). The CDR3 totals 17 residues. V was trimmed by 6 bases and J by 0 bases, leaving 19 bases between them. CDR1 is LGHDT and CDR2 is YNNKEL in the germline V gene (reference sequence). The CDR3 DNA is TGTGCCAGCAGAGGGGCGGGGTCCCCGTTTAGCACAGATACGCAGTATTTT. This gives the protein CASRGAGSPFSTDTQYF.

About this clonotype: This may come from a read error, since a much larger clone is one base off. The V call is TRBV20-1, the J call TRBJ2-7, with 7 bases aligning to TRBD2. Matching the DNA end better, TRBJ2-1 makes the J call doubtful. CDR1 and CDR2 (germline): DFQATT, SNEGSKA (reference sequence). CDR3 length: 13 amino acids. The CDR3 bases are TGCCCCTCCCCCCGGACTAGGGACTACGAGCAGTTCTTC. Protein product: CPSPRTRDYEQFF.

This clonotype was seen ten or more times. The gene calls are TRBV20-1 and TRBJ2-7; 10 positions match TRBD2. Germline V gene lookup returns CDR1 DFQATT and CDR2 SNEGSKA (reference sequence). With V trimmed by 7 bases and J by 5 bases, 8 bases remained unmatched. This CDR3 spans 13 amino acids. CDR3 DNA: TGCAGTGTTACCGGGACTAGCGCGAACGAGCAGTACTTC. Its protein is CSVTGTSANEQYF.

This chain links TRBV9 with TRBJ1-6; D perhaps matches TRBD1 (5 bases). Germline lookup yields CDR1 SGDLS and CDR2 YYNGEE. V was trimmed by 5 bases and J by 8 bases, leaving 17 bases between them. The CDR3 sequence is 15 residues long. The chain's CDR3 is CASSDTGLGYSPLHF. The DNA of the CDR3 is TGTGCCAGCAGTGATACAGGTCTGGGTTATTCACCCCTCCACTTT.

This clonotype was found many times. V and J are TRBV13 and TRBJ2-5; D gene unclear. The V end was cut by 5 bases, the J end by 4 bases, with 11 bases between. The CDR3 has 13 residues. Germline CDR1 reads PRHDT; CDR2 reads FYEKMQ (reference sequence). CDR3 loop: CASSPGHGETQYF. The DNA for the CDR3 is TGTGCCAGCAGCCCCGGCCATGGAGAGACCCAGTACTTC.

This clonotype has a handful of counts. The rearrangement uses TRBV20-1 and TRBJ1-5; D uncertain. The V end was cut by 2 bases, the J end by 0 bases, with 2 bases between. Germline CDR1 is DFQATT and CDR2 is SNEGSKA (reference sequence). The CDR3 loop spans 12 amino acids. CDR3 sequence: CSARHSNQPQHF. The CDR3, as DNA: TGCAGTGCTAGACATAGCAATCAGCCCCAGCATTTT.

The chain is built from TRBV3-1 and TRBJ2-1, with D perhaps TRBD2 (6 bases). The V end was cut by 6 bases, the J end by 8 bases, with 17 bases between. In germline, CDR1 is LGHDT, CDR2 YNNKEL (reference sequence). The CDR3 is 14 residues long. The CDR3 bases are TGTGCCAGCAGGCTGCGGGGTATAATGGATGAGCAGTTCTTC. This codes for CASRLRGIMDEQFF.

This clonotype was seen at least ten times. V usage is TRBV29-1 and J usage is TRBJ2-1; D ambiguous. Trimming took 4 bases from V and 6 from J, leaving 4 bases between them. The CDR3 covers 10 residues. The germline V gene encodes CDR1 SQVTM and CDR2 ANQGSEA. The CDR3 loop is CSVASNEQFF. The CDR3 bases are TGCAGCGTTGCAAGCAATGAGCAGTTCTTC.

The J gene is TRBJ2-1, the V gene TRBV18; the D gene is possibly TRBD2 (6 bases). V dropped 4 bases and J dropped 4 bases, with 20 bases sitting between them. Germline loops: CDR1 KGHSH, CDR2 LQKENI. The CDR3 totals 17 residues. CDR3 protein: CASSREDWPGYYNEQFF. The CDR3 DNA is TGTGCCAGCTCACGGGAGGACTGGCCGGGGTATTACAATGAGCAGTTCTTC.

This clonotype was recorded many times. The chain joins TRBV27 to TRBJ2-1, with TRBD2 identical over 7 bases. Germline V CDR1 and CDR2: MNHEY, SMNVEV (reference sequence). Trimming cost V 8 bases and J 4 bases; bases outside gene matches: 8. This CDR3 spans 14 amino acids. CDR3 sequence (DNA): TGTGCCAGCCTCGAGCGGGGCGGGTACAATGAGCAGTTCTTC. It translates to CASLERGGYNEQFF.

A few counts support this clonotype. The V gene is TRBV4-1, the J gene TRBJ2-7; the match to TRBD1 covers 7 bases. Germline CDR1 and CDR2: MGHRA and YSYEKL. The CDR3 spans 14 residues. With V trimmed by 2 bases and J by 2 bases, 3 bases remained unmatched. CDR3 residues: CASSQQQGAYEQYF. The CDR3 DNA sequence: TGCGCCAGCAGCCAACAGCAGGGGGCCTACGAGCAGTACTTC.

The chain is built from TRBV19 and TRBJ1-5; D unresolved. Trimming removed 3 bases at V and 5 bases at J, with 8 bases between. This CDR3 contains 13 residues. Germline CDR1 reads LNHDA; CDR2 reads SQIVND (reference sequence). The DNA of the CDR3 is TGTGCCAGTAGTATCCCACAATATCAGCCCCAGCATTTT. It codes for CASSIPQYQPQHF.

This clonotype was detected many times. V is TRBV24-1 and J is TRBJ2-7; 9 positions match TRBD1. J lost 4 bases, V lost 5 bases, and 5 bases had no gene match. The CDR3 extends over 14 amino acids. Germline V gene lookup returns CDR1 KGHDR and CDR2 SFDVKD. CDR3 sequence (DNA): TGTGCCACCAGTGGGGGACAGGGTATGTACGAGCAGTACTTC. It codes for CATSGGQGMYEQYF.

This clonotype appeared many times. The chain links TRBV24-1 to TRBJ1-2; 10 bases match TRBD1. The CDR3 totals 15 residues. Looked up from germline, CDR1 is KGHDR and CDR2 is SFDVKD. J gave up 4 bases and V 4 bases, and 5 bases lay outside the gene matches. The CDR3 sequence: CATSDDGTGAYGYTF. In DNA form, the CDR3 reads TGTGCCACCAGTGACGACGGGACAGGGGCCTATGGCTACACCTTC.

A few counts support this clonotype. The CDR3 loop is CASSREYPYEQYF. DNA of the CDR3: TGTGCCAGCAGCCGGGAGTACCCGTACGAGCAGTACTTC. The gene calls are TRBV7-9 and TRBJ2-7; weak D call: TRBD2 (6 bases). This CDR3 is built from 13 residues. Germline V gives CDR1 SEHNR, CDR2 FQNEAQ (reference sequence). Trimming shortened V by 5 bases and J by 4 bases, and 12 bases separated the two germline ends.